This is a list of T cell receptor beta chains from one sample in a study of T cell responses to AZD1222 COVID-19 vaccine. TCRdb's copy holds only in-frame clones and misses some; the assay was immunoSEQ multiplex PCR. The table has 200,000 to 250,000 clones, just over 90% seen once; the top ten hold around 1%. Material: peripheral blood, obtained on day 0 of MenACWY control vaccination. The receptors stem from an adult in good health. Both conserved end residues are part of each CDR3. D genes are given only for firm matches. Some rows have no size entry. The others give once, few or many, or a class for an expanded clone.

D gene	clone size	V gene	J gene	CDR3 protein	CDR3 DNA
-	-	TRBV6-6	TRBJ2-6	CASSYRGQAGANVLTF	TGTGCCAGCAGTTACCGGGGGCAAGCTGGGGCCAACGTCCTGACTTTC
-	few	TRBV6-2/TRBV6-3	TRBJ2-2	CASSSGELFF	TGTGCCAGCAGTTCCGGGGAGCTGTTTTTT
-	-	TRBV7-2	TRBJ2-1	CASSLVRLEQFF	TGTGCCAGCAGCTTAGTTCGGCTCGAGCAGTTCTTC
-	-	TRBV5-1	TRBJ1-1	CASSLGDRPNTEAFF	TGCGCCAGCAGCTTGGGCGACCGACCGAACACTGAAGCTTTCTTT
-	-	TRBV5-1	TRBJ1-3	CASSLASGGGNTIYF	TGCGCCAGCAGCTTGGCCTCGGGGGGAGGAAACACCATATATTTT
TRBD1	-	TRBV19	TRBJ1-4	CASKGQVELTNEKLFF	TGTGCCAGTAAGGGACAGGTGGAGTTGACTAATGAAAAACTGTTTTTT
-	-	TRBV9	TRBJ1-3	CASSQGNTIYF	TGTGCCAGCAGCCAAGGAAACACCATATATTTT
-	-	TRBV7-9	TRBJ1-5	CASSLGINQPQHF	TGTGCCAGCAGCTTGGGGATCAATCAGCCCCAGCATTTT
-	few	TRBV10-3	TRBJ2-7	CAIGGGYEQYF	TGTGCCATAGGAGGTGGCTACGAGCAGTACTTC
TRBD1	-	TRBV2	TRBJ1-4	CASSRQGVNEKLFF	TGTGCCAGCAGTCGACAGGGGGTTAATGAAAAACTGTTTTTT
TRBD2	-	TRBV7-3	TRBJ2-5	CASSQYPGTSGGASLMETQYF	TGTGCCAGCAGCCAATACCCCGGGACTAGCGGGGGGGCCTCTCTAATGGAGACCCAGTACTTC
TRBD1	-	TRBV5-8	TRBJ1-6	CASSTGQGTPLHF	TGTGCCAGCAGCACGGGACAGGGAACACCCCTCCACTTT
TRBD1	-	TRBV18	TRBJ1-6	CASSPSTRGPKNSPLHF	TGTGCCAGCTCACCATCTACCAGGGGGCCGAAGAATTCACCCCTCCACTTT
TRBD2	-	TRBV3-1/TRBV3-2	TRBJ2-7	CASSQLGGTYEQYF	TGTGCCAGCAGCCAACTGGGGGGGACCTACGAGCAGTACTTC
-	-	TRBV5-5	TRBJ1-3	CASSYRLAGNTIYF	TGTGCCAGCAGTTACAGGTTGGCTGGAAACACCATATATTTT
-	-	TRBV2	TRBJ1-5	CASSGGGEYSNQPQHF	TGTGCCAGCAGTGGAGGGGGGGAATATAGCAATCAGCCCCAGCATTTT
TRBD1	-	TRBV3-1/TRBV3-2	TRBJ1-2	CASSQGQGAGGYTF	TGTGCCAGCAGCCAGGGACAGGGGGCTGGCGGCTACACCTTC
-	-	TRBV7-8	TRBJ1-3	CASSLAVGNTIYF	TGTGCCAGCAGCTTAGCGGTCGGAAACACCATATATTTT
-	few	TRBV6-1	TRBJ1-1	CASSDLSGTEAFF	TGTGCCAGCAGTGATCTCTCGGGCACTGAAGCTTTCTTT
-	-	TRBV5-1	TRBJ1-1	CASSLAVVGAEAFF	TGCGCCAGCAGCTTGGCCGTGGTCGGGGCTGAAGCTTTCTTT
-	-	TRBV19	TRBJ2-1	CASMGSSYNEQFF	TGTGCCAGTATGGGGAGCTCCTACAATGAGCAGTTCTTC
-	-	TRBV5-4	TRBJ2-2	CASSRRQASPGELFF	TGTGCCAGCAGCCGTCGGCAGGCGTCCCCCGGGGAGCTGTTTTTT
TRBD1	-	TRBV28	TRBJ2-7	CASRNPTGYLQYF	TGTGCCAGCAGGAACCCGACAGGGTACCTGCAGTACTTC
-	-	TRBV18	TRBJ1-2	CASSPGTNYGYTF	TGTGCCAGCTCACCCGGAACTAACTATGGCTACACCTTC
TRBD2	once	TRBV5-5	TRBJ2-1	CASSRRRGLAETSYNEQFF	TGTGCCAGCAGCCGACGGCGGGGACTAGCGGAGACCTCCTACAATGAGCAGTTCTTC
-	-	TRBV5-1	TRBJ1-2	CASSLAEGTYGYTF	TGCGCCAGCAGCTTGGCCGAGGGGACCTATGGCTACACCTTC
-	-	TRBV10-3	TRBJ1-4	CASRDGNEKLFF	TGTGCCAGCAGGGACGGTAATGAAAAACTGTTTTTT
TRBD1	-	TRBV4-3	TRBJ1-3	CASSHTTGAGNTIYF	TGCGCCAGCAGCCATACGACAGGGGCTGGAAACACCATATATTTT
-	-	TRBV6-2/TRBV6-3	TRBJ1-2	CASSYFQGSGGYTF	TGTGCCAGCAGTTACTTTCAGGGATCCGGCGGCTACACCTTC
-	-	TRBV5-6	TRBJ1-4	CASSWGPQVVEGEKLFF	TGTGCCAGCAGCTGGGGCCCGCAAGTTGTTGAGGGGGAAAAACTGTTTTTT